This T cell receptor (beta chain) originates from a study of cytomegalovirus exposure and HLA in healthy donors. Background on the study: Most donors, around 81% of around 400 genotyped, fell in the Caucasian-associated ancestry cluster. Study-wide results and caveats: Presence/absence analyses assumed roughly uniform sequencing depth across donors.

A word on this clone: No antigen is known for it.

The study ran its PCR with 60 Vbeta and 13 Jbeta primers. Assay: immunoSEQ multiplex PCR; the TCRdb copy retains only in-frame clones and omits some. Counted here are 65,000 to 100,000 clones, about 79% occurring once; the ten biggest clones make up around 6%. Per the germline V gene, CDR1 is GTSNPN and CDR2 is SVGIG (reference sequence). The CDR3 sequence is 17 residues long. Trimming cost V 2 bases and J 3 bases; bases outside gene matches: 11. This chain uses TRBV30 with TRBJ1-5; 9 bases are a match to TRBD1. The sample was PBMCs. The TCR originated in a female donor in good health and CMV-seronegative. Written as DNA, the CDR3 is TGTGCCTGGAGTACACCGGGGGGACAGGGCCCCAATCAGCCCCAGCATTTT. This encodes CAWSTPGGQGPNQPQHF.